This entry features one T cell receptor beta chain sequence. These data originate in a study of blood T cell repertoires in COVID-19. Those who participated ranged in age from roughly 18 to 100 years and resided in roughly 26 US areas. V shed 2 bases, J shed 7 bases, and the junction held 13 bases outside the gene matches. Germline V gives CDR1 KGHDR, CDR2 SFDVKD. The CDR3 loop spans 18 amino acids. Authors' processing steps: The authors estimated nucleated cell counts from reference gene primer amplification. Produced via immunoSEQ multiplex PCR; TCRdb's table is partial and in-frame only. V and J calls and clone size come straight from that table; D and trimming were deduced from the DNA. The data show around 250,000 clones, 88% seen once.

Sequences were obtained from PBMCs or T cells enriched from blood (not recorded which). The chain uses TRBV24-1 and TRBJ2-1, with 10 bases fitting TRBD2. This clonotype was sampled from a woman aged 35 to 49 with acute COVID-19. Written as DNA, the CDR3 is TGTGCCACCAGTGATTCTTCAGGACTAGCGGTCCTCTGGAATGAGCAGTTCTTC. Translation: CATSDSSGLAVLWNEQFF.